This T cell receptor (beta chain) was sequenced for a study of cytomegalovirus exposure and HLA in healthy donors. Study overall: T cells numbering 150 million to 200 million yielded roughly 120 million unique TCR beta sequences in an earlier analysis.

Germline V CDR1 and CDR2: DFQATT, SNEGSKA (reference sequence). Trimming left V 3 bases short and J 5 bases short, with 7 bases between. This CDR3 has 11 residues. This PCR relied on a set of 60 Vbeta primers and 13 Jbeta primers. Sequencing was performed with immunoSEQ multiplex PCR; in TCRdb, only in-frame clones are kept and a portion is missing. The table has tens of thousands of clones, around 81% seen once; the top ten hold around 5.4%. The source material was PBMCs. This sequence originates from a male donor in good health and CMV-seronegative. V and J are TRBV20-1 and TRBJ1-2; D gene unclear. The CDR3 protein is CSASPSYGYTF. In DNA form, the CDR3 reads TGCAGTGCTAGCCCTTCTTATGGCTACACCTTC.